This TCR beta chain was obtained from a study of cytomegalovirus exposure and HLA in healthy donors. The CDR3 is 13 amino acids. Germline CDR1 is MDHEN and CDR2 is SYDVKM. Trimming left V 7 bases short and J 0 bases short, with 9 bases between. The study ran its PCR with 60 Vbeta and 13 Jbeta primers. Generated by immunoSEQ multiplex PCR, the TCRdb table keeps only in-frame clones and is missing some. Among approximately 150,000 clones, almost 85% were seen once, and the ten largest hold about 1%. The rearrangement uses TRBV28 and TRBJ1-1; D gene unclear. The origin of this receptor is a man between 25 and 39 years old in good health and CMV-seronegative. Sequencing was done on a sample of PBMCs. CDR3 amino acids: CASTVGVNTEAFF. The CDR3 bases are TGTGCCAGCACCGTCGGGGTGAACACTGAAGCTTTCTTT.